One and the same sample provided the 5 T cell receptor beta chains below, sequenced in a study of T cells in narcolepsy. Sequencing used immunoSEQ multiplex PCR; TCRdb keeps in-frame clones, though not all of them. The data show tens of thousands of clones, approximately 88% seen once. Sequences were obtained from CD45RA- memory CD4+ T cells from PBMCs. Receptors originate from a human donor with narcolepsy.

The rearrangement uses TRBV11-3 and TRBJ2-1, with 11 bases identical to TRBD2. Trimming at V came to 3 bases and at J to 7 bases, leaving 8 bases not matched to a gene. This CDR3 region has 16 residues. In germline, CDR1 is SGHNT, CDR2 YENEEA. The CDR3: CASSFGTSGSGNEQFF. CDR3 DNA sequence: TGTGCCAGCAGCTTTGGAACTAGCGGGAGCGGGAATGAGCAGTTCTTC.

The chain recombines TRBV4-2 with TRBJ1-5; D call uncertain. V dropped 0 bases and J dropped 7 bases, with 13 bases sitting between them. Per the germline V gene, CDR1 is LGHNA and CDR2 is YNFKEQ. The CDR3 is made up of 15 amino acids. The CDR3 bases are TGTGCCAGCAGCCAAGATCTTGGGTTAGGCCAGCCCCAGCATTTT. It translates to CASSQDLGLGQPQHF.

This chain uses TRBV5-8 with TRBJ2-5, with TRBD2 as a possible D gene (5 bases). Per germline, CDR1 SGHTS and CDR2 YDEGEE. CDR3 size: 10 residues. With 4 bases removed from V and 12 bases from J, the gap between germline ends came to 10 bases. CDR3 amino acids: CASSRIGKYF. As DNA, the CDR3 is TGTGCCAGCAGCCGGATCGGGAAGTACTTC.

The chain joins TRBV5-8 to TRBJ2-1, with 13 bases fitting TRBD2. The CDR3 has 17 residues. Germline V lookup: CDR1 SGHTS, CDR2 YDEGEE. The junction had 10 bases not matched to a gene; V was cut back by 2 bases and J by 8 bases. The CDR3 here is CASSLLTLAGGSHEQFF. As DNA, the CDR3 is TGTGCCAGCAGCTTACTGACACTAGCGGGGGGGAGTCATGAGCAGTTCTTC.

This rearrangement joins TRBV6-6 to TRBJ1-3; D remains unclear. In germline, CDR1 is MNHNY, CDR2 SVGAGI (reference sequence). The V end was cut by 0 bases, the J end by 3 bases, with 6 bases between. The length of the CDR3 is 14 residues. Written as DNA, the CDR3 is TGTGCCAGCAGTTACTCGAGCCATGGAAACACCATATATTTT. This encodes CASSYSSHGNTIYF.